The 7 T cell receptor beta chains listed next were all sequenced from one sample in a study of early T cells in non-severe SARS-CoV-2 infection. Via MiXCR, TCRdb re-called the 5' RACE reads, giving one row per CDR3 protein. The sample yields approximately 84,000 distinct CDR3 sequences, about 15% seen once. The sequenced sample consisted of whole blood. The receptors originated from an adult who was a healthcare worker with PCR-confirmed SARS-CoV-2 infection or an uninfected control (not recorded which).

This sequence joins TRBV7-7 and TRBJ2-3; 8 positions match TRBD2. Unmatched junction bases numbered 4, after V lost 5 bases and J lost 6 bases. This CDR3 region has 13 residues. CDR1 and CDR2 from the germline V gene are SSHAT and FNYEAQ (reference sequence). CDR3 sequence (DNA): TGTGCCAGCAGCCCCCGACTAGCGGATACGCAGTATTTT. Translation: CASSPRLADTQYF. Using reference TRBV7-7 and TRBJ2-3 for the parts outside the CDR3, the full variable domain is GAGVSQSPRYKVTKRGQDVTLRCDPISSHATLYWYQQALGQGPEFLTYFNYEAQPDKSGLPSDRFSAERPEGSISTLTIQRTEQRDSAMYRCASSPRLADTQYFGPGTRLTVL.

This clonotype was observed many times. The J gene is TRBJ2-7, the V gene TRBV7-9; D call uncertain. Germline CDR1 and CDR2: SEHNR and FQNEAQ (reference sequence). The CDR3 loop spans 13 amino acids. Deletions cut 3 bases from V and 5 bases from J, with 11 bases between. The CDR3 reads CASSLAGWDEQYF. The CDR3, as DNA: TGTGCCAGCAGCTTGGCAGGTTGGGACGAGCAGTACTTC.

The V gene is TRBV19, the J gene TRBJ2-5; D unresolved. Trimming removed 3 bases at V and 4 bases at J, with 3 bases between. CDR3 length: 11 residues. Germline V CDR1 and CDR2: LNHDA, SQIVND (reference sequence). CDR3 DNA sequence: TGTGCCAGTAGTATTACAGAGACCCAGTACTTC. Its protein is CASSITETQYF. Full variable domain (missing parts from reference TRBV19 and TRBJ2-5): DGGITQSPKYLFRKEGQNVTLSCEQNLNHDAMYWYRQDPGQGLRLIYYSQIVNDFQKGDIAEGYSVSREKKESFPLTVTSAQKNPTAFYLCASSITETQYFGPGTRLLVL.

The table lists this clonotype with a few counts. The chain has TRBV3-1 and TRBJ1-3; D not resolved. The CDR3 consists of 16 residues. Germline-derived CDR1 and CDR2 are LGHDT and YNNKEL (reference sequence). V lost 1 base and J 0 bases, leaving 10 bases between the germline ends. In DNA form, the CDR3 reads TGTGCCAGCAGCCAAGGTAACAGACACTCTGGAAACACCATATATTTT. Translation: CASSQGNRHSGNTIYF.

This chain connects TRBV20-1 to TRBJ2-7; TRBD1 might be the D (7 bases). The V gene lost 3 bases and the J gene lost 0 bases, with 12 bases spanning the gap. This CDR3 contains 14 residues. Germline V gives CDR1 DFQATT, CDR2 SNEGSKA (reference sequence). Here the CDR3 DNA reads TGCAGTGCTAGCGGAGGGGGCGGCTCCTACGAGCAGTACTTC. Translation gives CSASGGGGSYEQYF.

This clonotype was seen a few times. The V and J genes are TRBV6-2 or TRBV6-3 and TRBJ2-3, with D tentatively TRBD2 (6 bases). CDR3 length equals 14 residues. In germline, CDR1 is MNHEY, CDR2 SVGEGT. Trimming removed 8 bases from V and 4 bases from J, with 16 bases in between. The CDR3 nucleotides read TGTGCCAGCCGCCCAACGGGAGCGTCAGATACGCAGTATTTT. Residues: CASRPTGASDTQYF.

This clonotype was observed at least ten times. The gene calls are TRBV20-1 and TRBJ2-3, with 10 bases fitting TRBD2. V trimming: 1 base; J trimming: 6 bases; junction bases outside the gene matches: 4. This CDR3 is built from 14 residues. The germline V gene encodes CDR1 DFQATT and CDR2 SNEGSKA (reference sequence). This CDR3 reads CSARAGTSVDTQYF. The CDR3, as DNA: TGCAGTGCTAGAGCCGGGACTAGCGTGGATACGCAGTATTTT.